This entry describes one TCR beta chain. TCR beta VDJ and CDR3 profiling used genomic DNA as template. Via MiXCR, TCRdb re-called the reads, giving one row per CDR3 protein. The table includes some 160,000 distinct CDR3 sequences, around half detected once. This sample is part of a study of CD8+CD57+ T cells in acquired aplastic anemia. Study-level background: The sorted CD4+ and CD8+ cells yielded an average around 3 ug of DNA.

All patients picked for sequencing had shown, by flow cytometry, an expansion of CD8+CD57+ cells. Every patient had severe acquired aplastic anemia. No therapy had been given to the patients at the time of blood sampling. CDR3 length: 15 amino acids. Germline lookup yields CDR1 DFQATT and CDR2 SNEGSKA (reference sequence). Between the trimmed V and J ends, which lost 2 bases and 0 bases, there was a span of 13 bases. The sequenced sample was sorted CD4+, CD8+, or CD8+CD57+ T cells (not recorded which) from PBMCs. The chain couples TRBV20-1 to TRBJ1-2; tentatively, D is TRBD1 (5 bases). The TCR was taken from a human donor with aplastic anemia. CDR3: CSARPVGEANYGYTF. The CDR3 nucleotides read TGCAGTGCTAGACCTGTGGGGGAAGCTAACTATGGCTACACCTTC.